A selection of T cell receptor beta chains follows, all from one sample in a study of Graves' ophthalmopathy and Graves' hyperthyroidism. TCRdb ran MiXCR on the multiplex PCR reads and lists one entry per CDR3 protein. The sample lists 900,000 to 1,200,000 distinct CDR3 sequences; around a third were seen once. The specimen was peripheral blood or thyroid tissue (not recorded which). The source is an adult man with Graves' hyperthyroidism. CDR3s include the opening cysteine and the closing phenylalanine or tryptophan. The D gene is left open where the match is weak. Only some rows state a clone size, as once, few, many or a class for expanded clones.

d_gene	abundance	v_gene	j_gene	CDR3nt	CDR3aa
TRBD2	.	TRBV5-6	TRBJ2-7	TGTGCCAGCAACTTAGCGGGACTATACGAGCAGTACTTC	CASNLAGLYEQYF
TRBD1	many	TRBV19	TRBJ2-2	TGTGCCAGTAGTTTGGGACAGGGGGCCGGGGAGCTGTTTTTT	CASSLGQGAGELFF
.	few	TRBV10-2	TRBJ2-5	TGTGCCAGCAGGCACAGGTTAATCACGGAGGAGACCCAGTACTTC	CASRHRLITEETQYF
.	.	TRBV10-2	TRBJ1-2	TGTGCCAGCAGGACCCCCCCCCCCGCTTATGGCTACACCTTC	CASRTPPPAYGYTF
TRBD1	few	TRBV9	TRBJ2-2	TGTGCCAGCACTCTGACAGGGTCTAACGGGGAGCTGTTTTTT	CASTLTGSNGELFF
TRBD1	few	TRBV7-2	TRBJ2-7	TGTGCCAGCAGCTCCCGACAGGGGGGGAAACCGTACGAGCAGTACTTC	CASSSRQGGKPYEQYF
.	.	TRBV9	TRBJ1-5	TGTGCCAGCAGCGTCGCCGGGACGACTCGACAGCCCCAGCATTTT	CASSVAGTTRQPQHF
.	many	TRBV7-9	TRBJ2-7	TGTGCCAGCAGCCCCCAGACCATCTCCTACGAGCAGTACTTC	CASSPQTISYEQYF
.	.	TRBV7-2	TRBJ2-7	TGTGCCAGCAGCTTAGCAGGGACTGAATCGACCTACGAGCAGTACTTC	CASSLAGTESTYEQYF
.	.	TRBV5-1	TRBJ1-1	TGCGCCAGCAGACCGGAAGTGGGGGGCCCTGAAGCTTTCTTT	CASRPEVGGPEAFF
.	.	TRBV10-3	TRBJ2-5	TGTGCCATCAGTGAGTCGACATCAGGGGGGTACCAAGAGACCCAGTACTTC	CAISESTSGGYQETQYF
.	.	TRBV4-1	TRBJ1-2	TGCGCCAGCAGCCGTAACTACCCGGGACGGCTTGGCTACACCTTC	CASSRNYPGRLGYTF
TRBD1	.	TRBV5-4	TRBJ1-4	TGTGCCAGCAGCTTAGAAGGGACAGGGAATGAAAAACTGCTTTTT	CASSLEGTGNEKLLF
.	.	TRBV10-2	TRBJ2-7	TGTGCCAGCAGTTACTCGCTAGGGAGCTCCTACGAGCAGTACTTC	CASSYSLGSSYEQYF
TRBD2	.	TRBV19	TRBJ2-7	TGTGCCAGTCAACGAGAGGGACTAGCGCTCGAGCAGTACTTC	CASQREGLALEQYF
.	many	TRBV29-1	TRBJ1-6	TGCAGCGTTGGGTTTAGGGAGGGACGACATAATTCACCCCTCCACTTT	CSVGFREGRHNSPLHF
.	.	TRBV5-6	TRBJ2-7	TGTGCCAGCAGCTTTGTCGGGAGATCCTACGAGCAGTACTTC	CASSFVGRSYEQYF
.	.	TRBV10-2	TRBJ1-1	TGCGCCAGCAGTGAGTTTGGGAGGTCCACTGAAGCTTTCTTT	CASSEFGRSTEAFF
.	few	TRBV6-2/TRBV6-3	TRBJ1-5	TGTGCCACAGCGAGGGGAGCGAGCAATCAGCCCCAGCATTTT	CATARGASNQPQHF
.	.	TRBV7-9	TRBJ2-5	TGTGCCAGCAGCTTAGCTGGGTTAAGTCAGCCCCAGTACTTC	CASSLAGLSQPQYF
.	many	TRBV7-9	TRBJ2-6	TGTGCCAGCAGCTTAGGTGCAAGGGCCAGCCCGGGGGCCAACGTCCTGACTTTC	CASSLGARASPGANVLTF
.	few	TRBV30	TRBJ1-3	TGTGCCTGGAGCTCCGGGACGGACAGTGGAAACACCATATATTTT	CAWSSGTDSGNTIYF
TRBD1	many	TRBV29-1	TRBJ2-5	TGCAGCGACAGAATGGACAGGACGGAGACCCAGTACTTC	CSDRMDRTETQYF
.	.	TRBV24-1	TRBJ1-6	TGTGCCACCAGTGCGGGTAATTCACCCCTCCACTTT	CATSAGNSPLHF
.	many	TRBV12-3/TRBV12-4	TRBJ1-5	TGTGCCAGCAGTTTGGGGGGCGCGAGGAGCAATCAGCCCCAGCATTTT	CASSLGGARSNQPQHF
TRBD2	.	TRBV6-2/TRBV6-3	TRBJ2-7	TGTGCCAGCAGTTGGACTAGCGGGACGCACGAGCAGTACTTC	CASSWTSGTHEQYF
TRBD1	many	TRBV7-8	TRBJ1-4	TGTGCCAGCAGCGACAGGGGCTCACGGGGTGAAAAACTGTTTTTT	CASSDRGSRGEKLFF
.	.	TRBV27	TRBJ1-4	TGTGCCAGCAGTTCCGGACGGGGGGGGCCCAATGAAAAACTGTTTTTT	CASSSGRGGPNEKLFF
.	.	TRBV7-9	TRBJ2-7	TGTGCCAGCAGCTTGGTGCAGGTCACCGGGGAGCAGTACTTC	CASSLVQVTGEQYF